This TCR beta chain was found in a study of patients and donors after allogeneic stem cell transplantation. TCRdb independently ran MiXCR on the RT-PCR reads; one entry per CDR3 protein. The sample lists about 230,000 distinct CDR3 sequences, approximately 14% occurring once. Germline-derived CDR1 and CDR2 are SGHAT and FQNNGV. The CDR3 is made up of 13 amino acids. Trimming removed 1 base from V and 4 bases from J, with 7 bases in between. This clonotype was detected ten times or more. This clonotype originated in a human donor who was either an allogeneic HSCT recipient or a stem cell or donor lymphocyte infusion donor (not recorded which). It is not recorded whose cells these are; they may come from a transplant donor. The specimen was blood, either unsorted or a sorted T cell fraction (not recorded which). The chain links TRBV11-2 to TRBJ2-5; D call uncertain. Here the CDR3 DNA reads TGTGCCAGCAGCTTAGGGTACTCAGAGACCCAGTACTTC. Protein product: CASSLGYSETQYF.